These 31 T cell receptor beta chains were sequenced from one sample in a study of cytomegalovirus exposure and HLA in healthy donors. The PCR made use of 60 Vbeta and 13 Jbeta primers. The data were produced by immunoSEQ multiplex PCR, yet TCRdb's version contains in-frame clones alone and is incomplete. The data contain 150,000 or so clones, around 84% of them singletons. Material: PBMCs. Every receptor here comes from a man younger than 35 in good health and CMV-seronegative.

This CDR3 reads CASSLYGGGTGELFF. The CDR3 DNA is TGTGCCAGCAGCTTATACGGGGGAGGCACCGGGGAGCTGTTTTTT. The chain carries TRBV5-5 and TRBJ2-2; D might be TRBD2 (6 bases). This CDR3 is 15 amino acids long. V lost 2 bases and J lost 4, with 12 bases in between. Germline CDR1 SGHKS, CDR2 YYEKEE (reference sequence).

The chain joins TRBV28 to TRBJ2-5, with D possibly matching TRBD2 (5 bases). The CDR3 covers 14 residues. Germline assignment: CDR1 MDHEN and CDR2 SYDVKM. V was clipped by 8 bases and J by 5 bases, with 18 bases between them. The CDR3 DNA is TGTGCCAGCCATCGGGGTTCCCAACCGGAGACCCAGTACTTC. This translates into CASHRGSQPETQYF.

The chain combines TRBV19 with TRBJ1-2; D is perhaps TRBD1 (6 bases). The germline CDR1 and CDR2 sequences are LNHDA and SQIVND (reference sequence). The CDR3 spans 12 residues. The V end lost 5 bases, the J end lost 4 bases, and 8 bases lay between the germline ends. CDR3 residues: CASSGDIYGYTF. CDR3 in DNA: TGTGCCAGTAGTGGGGACATCTATGGCTACACCTTC.

The V and J genes are TRBV7-8 and TRBJ1-5; 10 positions match TRBD1. J lost 5 bases, V lost 2 bases, and 6 bases had no gene match. CDR3 size: 16 residues. The V gene's germline CDR1 is SGHVS and CDR2 FQNEAQ. The CDR3 bases are TGTGCCAGCAGCTTATTAAGACAGGGGGCTCATCAGCCCCAGCATTTT. It specifies CASSLLRQGAHQPQHF.

CDR3 nucleotides: TGTGTCAGAAGCCTAGAGACTAGCTGGACCGGGGAGCTGTTTTTT. It yields the protein CVRSLETSWTGELFF. The chain joins TRBV7-5 to TRBJ2-2; the table's D call of TRBD2 was not tested on the DNA. TRBV7-5 is an annotated pseudogene. The CDR3 extends over 15 amino acids.

V gene TRBV5-8 combines with J gene TRBJ1-5; weak D call: TRBD1 (6 bases). Trimming left V 1 base short and J 3 bases short, with 14 bases between. Per the germline V gene, CDR1 is SGHTS and CDR2 is YDEGEE. The CDR3 has 16 amino acids. CDR3 amino acids: CASSLLGRGSNQPQHF. CDR3 DNA: TGTGCCAGCAGCTTGCTAGGAAGGGGGTCCAATCAGCCCCAGCATTTT.

The chain's CDR3 is CASSLLAQETQYF. The CDR3 bases are TGTGCCAGCAGCTTACTAGCCCAAGAGACCCAGTACTTC. The chain combines TRBV5-5 with TRBJ2-5, with a weak D call TRBD2 (6 bases). Between the trimmed V and J ends, which lost 2 bases and 1 base, there was a span of 6 bases. The CDR3 totals 13 residues. Germline V CDR1 and CDR2: SGHKS, YYEKEE (reference sequence).

This chain joins TRBV5-5 and TRBJ2-5, with D perhaps matching TRBD2 (5 bases). CDR3 length: 12 amino acids. The germline V gene encodes CDR1 SGHKS and CDR2 YYEKEE (reference sequence). With 1 base removed from V and 4 bases from J, the gap between germline ends came to 5 bases. The DNA for the CDR3 is TGTGCCAGCAGCTTGCGGGGAGAGACCCAGTACTTC. Translated: CASSLRGETQYF.

The chain uses TRBV5-4 and TRBJ2-2; 8 bases match TRBD2. The CDR3 covers 15 residues. V gave up 7 bases and J gave up 4 bases; unmatched junction bases: 9. Per germline, CDR1 SGHNT and CDR2 YYREEE (reference sequence). The CDR3 DNA follows: TGTGCCAGCGGACTATTCGGGAGGGCCACCGGGGAGCTGTTTTTT. It encodes CASGLFGRATGELFF.

This rearrangement joins TRBV9 to TRBJ2-7; D may be TRBD2 (7 bases). This CDR3 has 15 residues. CDR1 is SGDLS and CDR2 is YYNGEE in the germline V gene. V shed 3 bases and J shed 0 bases, with 13 bases lying between them. The CDR3 region is CASSAAGAISYEQYF. The CDR3 nucleotides read TGTGCCAGCAGCGCCGCGGGGGCAATCTCCTACGAGCAGTACTTC.

The chain carries TRBV4-1 and TRBJ2-7; the match to TRBD1 covers 7 bases. In germline, CDR1 is MGHRA, CDR2 YSYEKL. The CDR3 is made up of 16 amino acids. V lost 4 bases, J lost 0 bases, and 9 bases stayed unmatched. The CDR3 coding sequence is TGCGCCAGCAGCCGGTCGACAGGGCCCCCCTCCTACGAGCAGTACTTC. Translating it yields CASSRSTGPPSYEQYF.

This chain connects TRBV9 to TRBJ2-2, with 7 nucleotides matching TRBD1. V was clipped by 4 bases and J by 2 bases; unmatched bases: 8. This CDR3 is built from 16 residues. Germline V gene data show CDR1 as SGDLS and CDR2 as YYNGEE. The CDR3 protein is CASSFTGQPNTGELFF. The CDR3 DNA follows: TGTGCCAGCAGCTTCACGGGACAGCCCAACACCGGGGAGCTGTTTTTT.

V and J are TRBV6-5 and TRBJ1-3; D gene ambiguous. The V gene lost 6 bases and the J gene lost 3 bases, with 15 bases spanning the gap. The CDR3 has 15 residues. Germline V gene lookup returns CDR1 MNHEY and CDR2 SVGAGI. CDR3 residues: CASSRRITLGNTIYF. The CDR3 region has the DNA TGTGCCAGCAGCCGCAGGATTACCCTTGGAAACACCATATATTTT.

The rearrangement links TRBV27 to TRBJ2-5; D perhaps matches TRBD1 (6 bases). The germline CDR1 and CDR2 sequences are MNHEY and SMNVEV (reference sequence). V was shortened by 10 bases and J by 0 bases, with 15 bases between the two germline ends. This CDR3 region has 14 residues. CDR3 DNA: TGTGCCACGCGAGCCCGGGACAACCAAGAGACCCAGTACTTC. Its translation: CATRARDNQETQYF.

The gene calls are TRBV27 and TRBJ1-1, with TRBD1 matching 8 bases. Per germline, CDR1 MNHEY and CDR2 SMNVEV (reference sequence). The CDR3 totals 15 residues. With 5 bases clipped from V and 3 bases from J, the junction kept 8 bases outside the gene matches. CDR3 sequence (DNA): TGTGCCAGCAGTCGCGGACAGGGAGGGGACACTGAAGCTTTCTTT. It codes for CASSRGQGGDTEAFF.

The sample holds a few counts of this clone. This sequence joins TRBV7-3 and TRBJ2-1; tentative D call: TRBD2 (6 bases). Trimming shortened V by 2 bases and J by 7 bases, and 15 bases separated the two germline ends. The CDR3 covers 15 residues. Germline V lookup: CDR1 SGHTA, CDR2 FQGTGA. The CDR3 DNA reads TGTGCCAGCAGCTTAGAAATGGCGGACTATAATGAGCAGTTCTTC. Translating gives CASSLEMADYNEQFF.

V is TRBV7-3 and J is TRBJ2-3; TRBD1 aligns across 12 bases. J was trimmed by 6 bases and V by 0 bases; bases with no gene match: 1. The CDR3 consists of 15 residues. Germline V lookup: CDR1 SGHTA, CDR2 FQGTGA. CDR3 DNA: TGTGCCAGCAGCTTAACGGGACAGGGGGCGGATACGCAGTATTTT. Its protein product is CASSLTGQGADTQYF.

The rearrangement uses TRBV7-8 and TRBJ2-7; D might be TRBD2 (6 bases). Germline assignment: CDR1 SGHVS and CDR2 FQNEAQ. The CDR3 extends over 16 amino acids. The V and J ends lost 4 bases and 2 bases respectively, with 18 bases between them. The CDR3 DNA is TGTGCCAGCAGCTCAGCCGGGACTCAAATCCCCTACGAGCAGTACTTC. It yields the protein CASSSAGTQIPYEQYF.

The table lists this clone with a few counts. The J gene is TRBJ2-7, the V gene TRBV6-5; 14 bases match TRBD2. CDR1 and CDR2 from the germline V gene are MNHEY and SVGAGI. This CDR3 has 15 amino acids. The junction had 3 bases not matched to a gene; V was cut back by 2 bases and J by 6 bases. The CDR3 loop is CASSYGTSGSPEQYF. CDR3 DNA: TGTGCCAGCAGTTACGGGACTAGCGGGAGCCCCGAGCAGTACTTC.

This rearrangement joins TRBV18 to TRBJ2-2; TRBD1 is a possible D gene (6 bases). Between the trimmed V and J ends, which lost 5 bases and 2 bases, there was a span of 12 bases. The CDR3 loop spans 15 amino acids. Looked up from germline, CDR1 is KGHSH and CDR2 is LQKENI. This chain's CDR3 is CASSSGAGNTGELFF. CDR3 DNA sequence: TGTGCCAGCTCATCAGGGGCAGGAAACACCGGGGAGCTGTTTTTT.

The chain uses TRBV5-4 and TRBJ1-1, with a possible D match to TRBD1 (5 bases). Trimming removed 7 bases at V and 6 bases at J, with 16 bases between. The CDR3 sequence is 13 residues long. Germline assignment: CDR1 SGHNT and CDR2 YYREEE (reference sequence). The CDR3 protein is CASQMGPASEAFF. CDR3 nucleotides: TGTGCCAGCCAAATGGGGCCGGCCTCTGAAGCTTTCTTT. The whole variable domain, filled in from reference TRBV5-4 and TRBJ1-1, reads ETGVTQSPTHLIKTRGQQVTLRCSSQSGHNTVSWYQQALGQGPQFIFQYYREEENGRGNFPPRFSGLQFPNYSSELNVNALELDDSALYLCASQMGPASEAFFGQGTRLTVV.

V usage is TRBV7-2 and J usage is TRBJ1-1; D not resolved. This CDR3 has 13 residues. Germline CDR1 is SGHTA and CDR2 is FQGNSA. V gave up 4 bases and J gave up 2 bases, with 8 bases separating them. The DNA of the CDR3 is TGTGCCAGCAGCTCTTTTACAAACACTGAAGCTTTCTTT. Translating gives CASSSFTNTEAFF.

The rearrangement joins TRBV11-3 to TRBJ2-5; possible D gene TRBD1, 7 bases. Germline assignment: CDR1 SGHNT and CDR2 YENEEA. The CDR3 loop spans 13 amino acids. V was clipped by 5 bases and J by 5 bases, with 12 bases between them. CDR3 amino acids: CASSQTGRETQYF. For the CDR3, the DNA is TGTGCCAGCAGCCAGACAGGGAGGGAGACCCAGTACTTC.

This clone was detected ten times or more. This sample includes further DNA sequences coding for the same CDR3. This chain uses TRBV6-4 with TRBJ2-3, with 7 positions matching TRBD1. Per the germline V gene, CDR1 is MRHNA and CDR2 is SNTAGT. V trimming: 0 bases; J trimming: 4 bases; junction bases outside the gene matches: 1. The CDR3 sequence is 14 residues long. The CDR3 region is CASSDSQGADTQYF. DNA of the CDR3: TGTGCCAGCAGTGACTCCCAGGGGGCAGATACGCAGTATTTT.

This chain connects TRBV4-2 to TRBJ2-7; D possibly corresponds to TRBD2 (5 bases). Per germline, CDR1 LGHNA and CDR2 YNFKEQ. This CDR3 has 14 amino acids. Trimming stripped 4 bases from V and 5 bases from J, with 15 bases between. The CDR3 DNA reads TGTGCCAGCAGCCGAAGCGGTGGGCAGGACGAGCAGTACTTC. Its translation is CASSRSGGQDEQYF.

This clone was detected once. V gene TRBV7-3 combines with J gene TRBJ2-1; TRBD2 matches 8 bases. Per germline, CDR1 SGHTA and CDR2 FQGTGA. Trimming cost V 8 bases and J 3 bases; bases outside gene matches: 3. This CDR3 comprises 13 residues. The CDR3 protein is CASAGGFYNEQFF. CDR3 DNA: TGTGCCAGCGCGGGAGGTTTCTACAATGAGCAGTTCTTC. Variable domain in full (rest from reference TRBV7-3 and TRBJ2-1): GAGVSQTPSNKVTEKGKYVELRCDPISGHTALYWYRQSLGQGPEFLIYFQGTGAADDSGLPNDRFFAVRPEGSVSTLKIQRTERGDSAVYLCASAGGFYNEQFFGPGTRLTVL.

The chain uses TRBV6-5 and TRBJ1-5, with TRBD1 identical over 7 bases. The J segment lost 1 base and the V segment lost 8 bases, leaving 5 bases of the junction unmatched. CDR3 length: 14 amino acids. Germline V gives CDR1 MNHEY, CDR2 SVGAGI. The CDR3 region is CASRTGASNQPQHF. CDR3 bases: TGTGCCAGCCGTACAGGGGCAAGCAATCAGCCCCAGCATTTT.

This rearrangement joins TRBV5-8 to TRBJ1-5; the match to TRBD1 covers 12 bases. Unmatched junction bases numbered 13, after V lost 2 bases and J lost 4 bases. The CDR3 consists of 19 residues. Germline V gene data show CDR1 as SGHTS and CDR2 as YDEGEE. CDR3 DNA sequence: TGTGCCAGCAGCTTACTAACCCGGGACAGGGGGCCCGGGAATCAGCCCCAGCATTTT. This codes for CASSLLTRDRGPGNQPQHF.

Only a few counts were recorded for this clone. The genes are TRBV19 and TRBJ2-7; 7 bases line up with TRBD1. The J segment lost 1 base and the V segment lost 6 bases, leaving 6 bases of the junction unmatched. CDR1 and CDR2 from the germline V gene are LNHDA and SQIVND (reference sequence). The length of the CDR3 is 14 residues. The chain's CDR3 is CASRPQGPSYEQYF. CDR3 sequence (DNA): TGTGCCAGTAGGCCACAGGGGCCGTCCTACGAGCAGTACTTC.

V is TRBV19 and J is TRBJ1-5; no firm D call. In germline, CDR1 is LNHDA, CDR2 SQIVND (reference sequence). This CDR3 region has 17 residues. V was trimmed by 3 bases and J by 2 bases, leaving 17 bases between them. As DNA, the CDR3 is TGTGCCAGTAGTATGCGACGACTCATGGCGGGCAATCAGCCCCAGCATTTT. It codes for CASSMRRLMAGNQPQHF.

This chain connects TRBV18 to TRBJ1-2, with no clear D. This CDR3 comprises 14 residues. Deletions cut 3 bases from V and 4 bases from J, with 12 bases between. Per germline, CDR1 KGHSH and CDR2 LQKENI. CDR3 region: CASSPEPTRYGYTF. For the CDR3, the DNA is TGTGCCAGCTCACCCGAGCCGACTCGCTATGGCTACACCTTC.